This T cell receptor beta chain was recorded in a study of blood T cell repertoires in COVID-19. Germline V gene lookup returns CDR1 MGHRA and CDR2 YSYEKL. This CDR3 region has 17 residues. The J segment lost 5 bases and the V segment lost 4 bases, leaving 13 bases of the junction unmatched. The assay was immunoSEQ multiplex PCR, and TCRdb's table has in-frame clones only and misses some. The repertoire holds around 200,000 clones, 85% to 90% seen once, with around 20% in the top ten. The clonotype was recovered from a man between 70 and 80 years old with active or convalescent COVID-19. The gene calls are TRBV4-1 and TRBJ2-3; 9 nucleotides align to TRBD1. Sequencing was done on a sample of peripheral blood. CDR3 bases: TGCGCCAGCAGCCCCCAGGGGAGAGGGACAGGGAAAGATACGCAGTATTTT. Translating gives CASSPQGRGTGKDTQYF.